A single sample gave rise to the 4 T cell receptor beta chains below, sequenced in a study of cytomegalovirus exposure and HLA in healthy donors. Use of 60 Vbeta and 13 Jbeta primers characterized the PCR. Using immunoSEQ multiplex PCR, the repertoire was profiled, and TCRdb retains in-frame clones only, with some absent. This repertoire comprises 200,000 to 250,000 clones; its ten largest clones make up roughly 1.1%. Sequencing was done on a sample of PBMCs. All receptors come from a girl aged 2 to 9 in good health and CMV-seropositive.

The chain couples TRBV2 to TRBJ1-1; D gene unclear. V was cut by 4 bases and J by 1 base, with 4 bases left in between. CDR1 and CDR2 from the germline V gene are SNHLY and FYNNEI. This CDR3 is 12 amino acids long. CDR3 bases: TGTGCCAGCAGTGGACAGAACACTGAAGCTTTCTTT. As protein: CASSGQNTEAFF.

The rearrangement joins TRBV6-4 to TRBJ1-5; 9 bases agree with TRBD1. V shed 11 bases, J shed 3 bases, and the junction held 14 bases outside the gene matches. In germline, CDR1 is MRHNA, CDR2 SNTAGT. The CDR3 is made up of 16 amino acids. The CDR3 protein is CALSRGGTGLNQPQHF. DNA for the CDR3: TGTGCCCTCAGCAGGGGAGGGACAGGGCTCAATCAGCCCCAGCATTTT.

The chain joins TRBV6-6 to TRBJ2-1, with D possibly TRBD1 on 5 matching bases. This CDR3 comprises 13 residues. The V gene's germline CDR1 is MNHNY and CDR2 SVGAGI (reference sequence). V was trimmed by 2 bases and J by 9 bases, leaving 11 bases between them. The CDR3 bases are TGTGCCAGCAGTTACACTCAGGGTATTGAGCAGTTCTTC. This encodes CASSYTQGIEQFF.

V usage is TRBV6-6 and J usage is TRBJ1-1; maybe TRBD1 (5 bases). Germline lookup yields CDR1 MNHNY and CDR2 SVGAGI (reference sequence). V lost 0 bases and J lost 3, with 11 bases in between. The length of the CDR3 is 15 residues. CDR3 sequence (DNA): TGTGCCAGCAGTTACTCGTATGGGGCGGACACTGAAGCTTTCTTT. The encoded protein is CASSYSYGADTEAFF.